Below are 23 T cell receptor beta chains sequenced from a single sample in a study of blood T cell repertoires in COVID-19. Method: immunoSEQ multiplex PCR; TCRdb's copy keeps in-frame clones and lacks some. The repertoire holds under 300,000 clones, with around nine tenths as singletons. Sequenced input: peripheral blood. The receptors shown here come from a middle-aged woman who had recovered from COVID-19.

V is TRBV28 and J is TRBJ2-7; D is ambiguous. CDR1 is MDHEN and CDR2 is SYDVKM in the germline V gene. The CDR3 length is 14 residues. Trimming removed 3 bases at V and 7 bases at J, with 16 bases between. The DNA for the CDR3 is TGTGCCAGCAGTTTTCCCCTACCTCGTCGGGAGCAGTACTTC. This sequence encodes CASSFPLPRREQYF.

CDR3 in DNA: TGCAGCGTCATAATGGACAGGGTTGGAAACGAGCAGTACTTC. Amino acids: CSVIMDRVGNEQYF. The J gene is TRBJ2-7, the V gene TRBV29-1; 8 bases agree with TRBD1. CDR1 is SQVTM and CDR2 is ANQGSEA in the germline V gene. V shed 6 bases, J shed 5 bases, and the junction held 12 bases outside the gene matches. The CDR3 is made up of 14 amino acids.

The V call is TRBV6-5, the J call TRBJ2-6; D remains ambiguous. V was trimmed by 2 bases and J by 0 bases, leaving 8 bases between them. CDR3 length: 16 amino acids. CDR1 MNHEY and CDR2 SVGAGI come from the germline V gene. The CDR3 DNA reads as TGTGCCAGCAGTTACCAATCGGGCTCTGGGGCCAACGTCCTGACTTTC. Protein product: CASSYQSGSGANVLTF.

This sequence joins TRBV5-8 and TRBJ1-3, with TRBD1 identical over 12 bases. The CDR3 has 16 residues. The V gene end was trimmed by 4 bases and the J gene end by 4 bases; junction bases not matched to a gene: 6. The V gene's germline CDR1 is SGHTS and CDR2 YDEGEE. CDR3 amino acids: CASSRDRGQRGNTIYF. The DNA for the CDR3 is TGTGCCAGCAGCCGGGACAGGGGGCAGCGGGGAAACACCATATATTTT.

This clone has just one count. J is TRBJ2-3 and V is TRBV5-6; TRBD2 agrees at 7 bases. The CDR3 length is 14 residues. Germline CDR1 and CDR2: SGHDT and YYEEEE. V lost 1 base to trimming and J lost 5 bases; unmatched junction nucleotides: 4. The CDR3 DNA reads as TGTGCCAGCAGCTTGCGGCTAGCGGAAGATACGCAGTATTTT. Translating gives CASSLRLAEDTQYF.

The rearrangement joins TRBV3-1 (or the pseudogene TRBV3-2) to TRBJ2-5; 16 bases align to TRBD2. This CDR3 contains 19 residues. V lost 0 bases, J lost 5 bases, and 9 bases stayed unmatched. Germline CDR1 is LGHDT and CDR2 is YNNKEL (reference sequence). CDR3 nucleotide sequence: TGTGCCAGCAGCCAAGATCTTGAGGGACTAGCGGGGGGGACGGAGACCCAGTACTTC. Translation: CASSQDLEGLAGGTETQYF.

This clone was recorded only once. This chain joins TRBV6-6 and TRBJ2-7; D uncertain. Per the germline V gene, CDR1 is MNHNY and CDR2 is SVGAGI (reference sequence). The CDR3 spans 13 residues. The V end was cut by 0 bases, the J end by 6 bases, with 9 bases between. CDR3 nucleotides: TGTGCCAGCAGTTACTCGGAAAGAGGCGAGCAGTACTTC. Protein product: CASSYSERGEQYF.

The V and J genes are TRBV4-2 and TRBJ1-4; D remains ambiguous. CDR1 is LGHNA, CDR2 YNFKEQ, per germline. Trimming stripped 1 base from V and 4 bases from J, with 16 bases between. The CDR3 covers 17 residues. CDR3: CASSQVIGGLLNEKLFF. The DNA of the CDR3 is TGTGCCAGCAGCCAAGTTATTGGAGGGTTACTTAATGAAAAACTGTTTTTT.

CDR3 region: CASSVFGGLDEQFF. In nucleotides, the CDR3 is TGTGCCAGCAGCGTATTCGGGGGGCTGGATGAGCAGTTCTTC. This chain links TRBV9 with TRBJ2-1; D is possibly TRBD2 (7 bases). Deletions cut 1 base from V and 8 bases from J, with 13 bases between. CDR1 and CDR2 (germline): SGDLS, YYNGEE. The CDR3 is 14 amino acids.

The chain has TRBV19 and TRBJ1-4; TRBD1 is a possible D gene (5 bases). The V end was cut by 1 base, the J end by 4 bases, with 7 bases between. The CDR3 sequence is 14 residues long. Germline-derived CDR1 and CDR2 are LNHDA and SQIVND (reference sequence). The CDR3 DNA sequence: TGTGCCAGTAGTATAGGAGACAGTAATGAAAAACTGTTTTTT. It is translated as CASSIGDSNEKLFF.

This clone has only a few counts. The chain recombines TRBV7-2 with TRBJ2-6, with TRBD1 matching 7 bases. The CDR3 has 19 amino acids. Germline CDR1 is SGHTA and CDR2 is FQGNSA. V was clipped by 4 bases and J by 1 base; unmatched bases: 13. CDR3 protein: CASSSPAGTVQSGANVLTF. In nucleotides, the CDR3 is TGTGCCAGCAGCTCGCCCGCCGGGACAGTACAGTCTGGGGCCAACGTCCTGACTTTC.

The chain couples TRBV2 to TRBJ1-2, with D possibly matching TRBD1 (5 bases). Germline-derived CDR1 and CDR2 are SNHLY and FYNNEI. The CDR3 covers 13 residues. V lost 4 bases, J lost 7 bases, and 13 bases lay in between. In DNA, the CDR3 is TGTGCCAGCAGTGCGGAAGGGAGGGGTGGCTACACCTTC. It yields the protein CASSAEGRGGYTF.

This clone was counted once. This rearrangement joins TRBV24-1 to TRBJ2-6; D gene ambiguous. CDR3 size: 15 residues. Per germline, CDR1 KGHDR and CDR2 SFDVKD. Trimming removed 2 bases at V and 0 bases at J, with 4 bases between. The CDR3 region has the DNA TGTGCCACCAGTGATTCCCGCTCTGGGGCCAACGTCCTGACTTTC. Translated: CATSDSRSGANVLTF.

The chain combines TRBV7-9 with TRBJ1-1; D may be TRBD1 (5 bases). Per the germline V gene, CDR1 is SEHNR and CDR2 is FQNEAQ (reference sequence). The CDR3 contains 13 residues. Trimming removed 0 bases from V and 6 bases from J, with 8 bases in between. CDR3 amino acids: CASSLAWGAEAFF. CDR3 DNA sequence: TGTGCCAGCAGCTTAGCGTGGGGGGCTGAAGCTTTCTTT.

The chain joins TRBV6-2 or TRBV6-3 to TRBJ2-7, with D possibly being TRBD2 (5 bases). The CDR3 is 16 residues long. The V gene's germline CDR1 is MNHEY and CDR2 SVGEGT. Trimming cost V 2 bases and J 2 bases, with 16 bases left between them. This CDR3 is CASSYLWQRQPYEQYF. CDR3 bases: TGTGCCAGCAGTTACCTTTGGCAGCGGCAACCCTACGAGCAGTACTTC.

V gene TRBV30 combines with J gene TRBJ2-3, with a weak D call TRBD2 (6 bases). Between the trimmed V and J ends, which lost 3 bases and 4 bases, there was a span of 20 bases. Germline V lookup: CDR1 GTSNPN, CDR2 SVGIG (reference sequence). This CDR3 has 16 residues. CDR3 DNA sequence: TGTGCCTGGAGCACGGGAGTTGCGGTTGGGTCAGATACGCAGTATTTT. Translated, it gives CAWSTGVAVGSDTQYF.

This clone has only a few counts. V is TRBV19 and J is TRBJ1-5; D remains unclear. This CDR3 has 13 residues. Between the trimmed V and J ends, which lost 4 bases and 1 base, there was a span of 5 bases. The V gene's germline CDR1 is LNHDA and CDR2 SQIVND (reference sequence). CDR3 residues: CASSRGSNQPQHF. As DNA, the CDR3 is TGTGCCAGTAGTAGAGGCAGCAATCAGCCCCAGCATTTT.

A single count supports this clone. The genes are TRBV21-1 and TRBJ1-5. TRBV21-1 is shown as a pseudogene. This CDR3 has 18 amino acids. CDR3 DNA: TGTGCCAGCAGCACCCCGGGGGGGGAGGGGCCGAGCAATCAGCCCCAGCATTTT. It encodes CASSTPGGEGPSNQPQHF.

The V gene is TRBV7-9, the J gene TRBJ2-1, with D tentatively TRBD1 (6 bases). The CDR3 totals 18 residues. With 2 bases removed from V and 4 bases from J, the gap between germline ends came to 21 bases. Germline loops: CDR1 SEHNR, CDR2 FQNEAQ (reference sequence). CDR3 residues: CASSLTILRDKQYNEQFF. The CDR3 DNA follows: TGTGCCAGCAGCTTAACCATCCTTCGGGACAAGCAATACAATGAGCAGTTCTTC.

This clone was counted once. This chain uses TRBV27 with TRBJ1-2; the match to TRBD1 covers 7 bases. CDR3 length equals 15 residues. V lost 0 bases to trimming and J lost 3 bases; unmatched junction nucleotides: 4. The V gene's germline CDR1 is MNHEY and CDR2 SMNVEV (reference sequence). The DNA of the CDR3 is TGTGCCAGCAGTTTATCGTACACAGGGGACTATGGCTACACCTTC. Translated, it gives CASSLSYTGDYGYTF.

The chain combines TRBV28 with TRBJ1-2, with D unclear. Per the germline V gene, CDR1 is MDHEN and CDR2 is SYDVKM. The CDR3 has 16 residues. V was clipped by 5 bases and J by 4 bases, with 20 bases between them. This CDR3 is CASSTDRTGIFYGYTF. In nucleotides, the CDR3 is TGTGCCAGCAGTACCGACCGGACGGGAATATTCTATGGCTACACCTTC.

The V gene is TRBV6-2 or TRBV6-3, the J gene TRBJ2-1; 12 bases match TRBD2. The CDR3 has 13 amino acids. Germline V CDR1 and CDR2: MNHEY, SVGEGT. Unmatched junction bases numbered 7, after V lost 4 bases and J lost 15 bases. The CDR3 loop is CASSFTSGRQAFF. In DNA, the CDR3 is TGTGCCAGCAGTTTCACTAGCGGGAGGCAAGCGTTCTTC.

The chain joins TRBV5-6 to TRBJ1-2, with TRBD1 matching over 7 bases. The CDR3 is 17 residues long. Unmatched junction bases numbered 12, after V lost 4 bases and J lost 0 bases. Germline CDR1 and CDR2: SGHDT and YYEEEE. This CDR3 reads CASSLLPTGTANYGYTF. CDR3 in DNA: TGTGCCAGCAGCCTATTACCCACCGGGACAGCTAACTATGGCTACACCTTC.